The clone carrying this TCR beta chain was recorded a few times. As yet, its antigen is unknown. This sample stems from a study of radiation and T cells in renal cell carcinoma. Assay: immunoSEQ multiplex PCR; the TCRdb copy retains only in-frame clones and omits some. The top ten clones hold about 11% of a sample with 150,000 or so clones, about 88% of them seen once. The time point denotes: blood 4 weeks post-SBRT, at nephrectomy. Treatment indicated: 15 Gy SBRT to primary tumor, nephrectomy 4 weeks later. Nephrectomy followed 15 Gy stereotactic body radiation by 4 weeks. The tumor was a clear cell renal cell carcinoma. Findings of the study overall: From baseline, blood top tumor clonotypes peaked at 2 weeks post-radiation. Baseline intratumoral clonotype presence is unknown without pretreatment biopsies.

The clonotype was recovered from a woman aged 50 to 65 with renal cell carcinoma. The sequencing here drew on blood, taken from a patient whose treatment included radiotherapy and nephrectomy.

This chain's CDR3 is CASSQGIMRGYTF. For the CDR3, the DNA is TGCGCCAGCAGCCAAGGGATAATGAGGGGCTACACCTTC. The chain joins TRBV4-1 to TRBJ1-2; D is unclear. Trimming removed 1 base from V and 8 bases from J, with 11 bases in between. The CDR3 runs 13 residues. Germline V gene data show CDR1 as MGHRA and CDR2 as YSYEKL.